The 14 T cell receptor beta chains in this list originate from one sample, sequenced in a study of low-dose radiotherapy and immunotherapy resistance in tumors. Regarding time point: after trial treatment. The treatment denotes: LDRT plus nivolumab, ipilimumab, low-dose cyclophosphamide and aspirin (RACIN trial). Both TCRalpha and TCRbeta chains were reverse transcribed with V-gene-specific primers. PCR amplification of the TCRs was performed with Phusion for approximately 20 PCR cycles, and it relied on a constant-region primer together with a V-primer adapter. TCRdb reprocessed the reads via MiXCR and lists one record per CDR3 protein. Here the sample spans tens of thousands of distinct CDR3 sequences, roughly 19% being singletons. The source material was PBMCs, sampled after low-dose radiotherapy plus immunotherapy. These receptor sequences come from a female donor with ovarian cancer.

This clonotype was detected many times. The V gene is TRBV20-1, the J gene TRBJ2-4; TRBD1 might be the D (6 bases). The CDR3 spans 12 residues. Germline CDR1 and CDR2: DFQATT and SNEGSKA (reference sequence). V was cut by 4 bases and J by 8 bases, with 12 bases left in between. The CDR3 here is CSAIGTSDIQYF. The CDR3 nucleotides are TGCAGTGCTATTGGGACATCTGACATTCAGTACTTC.

This clonotype was found many times. The rearrangement links TRBV7-2 to TRBJ2-1; 9 bases agree with TRBD2. The ends lost 7 bases at V and 4 bases at J; junction bases unmatched: 5. This CDR3 is 14 amino acids long. Germline CDR1 SGHTA, CDR2 FQGNSA. DNA of the CDR3: TGTGCCAGCACCGGGACTAGCCCTTACAATGAGCAGTTCTTC. The encoded protein is CASTGTSPYNEQFF.

On this clonotype itself: One base away lies a much larger clone, so this may be a sequencing read error. This chain links TRBV7-3 with TRBJ2-1, with D perhaps matching TRBD1 (5 bases). V was pared by 5 bases and J by 10 bases, with 30 bases between. The CDR3 extends over 18 amino acids. Germline V gene data show CDR1 as SGHTA and CDR2 as FQGTGA. The CDR3 nucleotides are TGTGCCAGCAGCCCACGGCGGCAGGGCGAGTTTCCCCCTCTCGAGCAGTTCTTC. This sequence encodes CASSPRRQGEFPPLEQFF.

This clonotype was counted ten times or more. This chain connects TRBV19 to TRBJ1-5; no definite D call. V was clipped by 6 bases and J by 2 bases, with 17 bases between them. The CDR3 sequence is 16 residues long. Germline lookup yields CDR1 LNHDA and CDR2 SQIVND (reference sequence). The CDR3 is CASSPTGLMGNQPQHF. CDR3 DNA sequence: TGTGCCAGTAGCCCTACGGGTTTAATGGGCAATCAGCCCCAGCATTTT.

This clonotype was picked up many times. This chain links TRBV24-1 with TRBJ2-1; 11 positions agree with TRBD2. Germline trimming cut 4 bases from V and 5 bases from J; bases unmatched to any gene: 12. The CDR3 contains 18 residues. From germline, CDR1 is KGHDR and CDR2 SFDVKD. The CDR3 sequence is CATSETTLAGGADNEQFF. DNA of the CDR3: TGTGCCACCAGTGAGACTACCCTAGCGGGGGGCGCCGACAATGAGCAGTTCTTC.

The J gene is TRBJ2-1, the V gene TRBV9, with 8 bases lining up with TRBD2. With V trimmed by 0 bases and J by 3 bases, 2 bases remained unmatched. CDR3 length: 15 amino acids. The V gene's germline CDR1 is SGDLS and CDR2 YYNGEE. CDR3 loop: CASSVAAGVYNEQFF. CDR3 DNA sequence: TGTGCCAGCAGCGTAGCAGCGGGAGTCTACAATGAGCAGTTCTTC.

Here the CDR3 DNA reads TGCGCCAGCAGGCAGCGGGGGGGCGGCAGGTCGGACACAGATACGCAGTATTTT. This encodes CASRQRGGGRSDTDTQYF. The V call is TRBV5-1, the J call TRBJ2-3; 10 nucleotides line up with TRBD2. The CDR3 is 18 amino acids. V was clipped by 5 bases and J by 2 bases; unmatched bases: 14. CDR1 and CDR2 (germline): SGHRS, YFSETQ.

This clonotype was detected ten times or more. The V and J genes are TRBV4-1 and TRBJ1-6, with 7 bases that match TRBD1. Germline CDR1 reads MGHRA; CDR2 reads YSYEKL. V trimming: 2 bases; J trimming: 6 bases; junction bases outside the gene matches: 4. This CDR3 has 15 residues. The CDR3 DNA is TGCGCCAGCAGCCAAAATAGACAGGGTAATTCACCCCTCCACTTT. It encodes CASSQNRQGNSPLHF.

Remarks on this clonotype: A single base is all that separates this from a far larger clone, so a read error is likely. The V gene is TRBV6-6, the J gene TRBJ1-1; D is possibly TRBD1 (5 bases). The germline gives CDR1 MNHNY, CDR2 SVGAGI (reference sequence). This CDR3 has 13 residues. CDR3 bases: TGTGCCAACAGTTCTCAGGGCAACACTGAAGCTTTCTTT. Translating it yields CANSSQGNTEAFF.

This clonotype was seen repeatedly, ten times or more. The chain has TRBV11-3 and TRBJ2-2; D is unclear. CDR3 length: 14 residues. CDR1 is SGHNT, CDR2 YENEEA, per germline. V was clipped by 0 bases and J by 4 bases, with 6 bases between them. Written as DNA, the CDR3 is TGTGCCAGCAGCTTAGACAGAATCACCGGGGAGCTGTTTTTT. Its translation is CASSLDRITGELFF.

This clonotype has only a few counts. V gene TRBV4-2 combines with J gene TRBJ2-1; D gene uncertain. The V and J ends lost 2 bases and 5 bases respectively, with 13 bases between them. The CDR3 is 15 residues long. The germline CDR1 and CDR2 sequences are LGHNA and YNFKEQ. DNA of the CDR3: TGTGCCAGCAGCCAAAGTGGCTCAACAGACAATGAGCAGTTCTTC. Translation: CASSQSGSTDNEQFF.

This sequence joins TRBV6-2 or TRBV6-3 and TRBJ1-2; D possibly corresponds to TRBD1 (5 bases). V dropped 5 bases and J dropped 2 bases, with 12 bases sitting between them. The CDR3 runs to 14 residues. CDR1 MNHEY and CDR2 SVGEGT come from the germline V gene. The CDR3 is CASSENQGNYGYTF. CDR3 nucleotide sequence: TGTGCCAGCAGTGAAAACCAGGGAAACTATGGCTACACCTTC.

The V and J genes are TRBV18 and TRBJ2-2; 8 nucleotides agree with TRBD1. Trimming removed 5 bases from V and 0 bases from J; junction bases left unmatched: 11. In germline, CDR1 is KGHSH, CDR2 LQKENI. This CDR3 is built from 18 residues. The CDR3 protein is CASSKDYGTGANTGELFF. CDR3 DNA: TGTGCCAGCTCAAAAGATTACGGGACAGGCGCGAACACCGGGGAGCTGTTTTTT.

At least ten counts were recorded for this clonotype. The gene calls are TRBV20-1 and TRBJ2-3; D perhaps matches TRBD2 (6 bases). The CDR3 consists of 16 residues. V was pared by 5 bases and J by 0 bases, with 18 bases between. Germline V gives CDR1 DFQATT, CDR2 SNEGSKA (reference sequence). CDR3: CSAPRSRGASTDTQYF. DNA for the CDR3: TGCAGTGCTCCCCGATCGCGGGGAGCTAGCACAGATACGCAGTATTTT.